A single sample gave rise to the 24 T cell receptor beta chains below, sequenced in a study of blood T cell repertoires in COVID-19. Clones were read by immunoSEQ multiplex PCR, and TCRdb kept only the in-frame ones, dropping some. The table lists over 450,000 clones, roughly 89% of them singletons, with approximately 0.9% in the top ten. The sample taken for sequencing was peripheral blood. These receptors were collected from a man aged 18 to 30 with COVID-19, enrolled during active disease.

This clone was found once. This chain joins TRBV19 and TRBJ2-3; the D gene is possibly TRBD2 (7 bases). Per the germline V gene, CDR1 is LNHDA and CDR2 is SQIVND (reference sequence). Deletions cut 7 bases from V and 1 base from J, with 21 bases between. The CDR3 runs 17 residues. CDR3 nucleotides: TGTGCCAGTAACCCCTGGGGAGGGGGGGGCGGCACAGATACGCAGTATTTT. This gives the protein CASNPWGGGGGTDTQYF.

This clone was counted between two and nine times. DNA of the CDR3: TGTGCCAGCAGCCACCATGGACGGACAGGGTCCCTCGAGCAGTACTTC. As protein: CASSHHGRTGSLEQYF. The V gene is TRBV14, the J gene TRBJ2-7; TRBD1 aligns across 8 bases. This CDR3 region has 16 residues. Losses at the gene ends were 3 bases for V and 6 bases for J; bases not matched to a gene: 13. The germline CDR1 and CDR2 sequences are SGHDN and FVKESK.

V usage is TRBV6-2 or TRBV6-3 and J usage is TRBJ2-7; D is perhaps TRBD1 (6 bases). Per germline, CDR1 MNHEY and CDR2 SVGEGT. This CDR3 spans 14 amino acids. Trimming shortened V by 3 bases and J by 2 bases, and 11 bases separated the two germline ends. CDR3 residues: CASSYWGTTYEQYF. Here the CDR3 DNA reads TGTGCCAGCAGTTATTGGGGGACAACCTACGAGCAGTACTTC.

Points on this clone: Other DNA variants within this sample encode the same CDR3. This chain joins TRBV5-6 and TRBJ2-1; D is unresolved. CDR3 length equals 11 residues. From germline, CDR1 is SGHDT and CDR2 YYEEEE. V lost 2 bases and J lost 7, with 4 bases in between. CDR3: CASSFSNEQFF. The CDR3 DNA sequence: TGTGCCAGCAGCTTTTCTAATGAGCAGTTCTTC.

This rearrangement joins TRBV3-1 (or the pseudogene TRBV3-2) to TRBJ2-1; 13 bases are shared with TRBD2. The J segment lost 6 bases and the V segment lost 1 base, leaving 9 bases of the junction unmatched. Germline lookup yields CDR1 LGHDT and CDR2 YNNKEL (reference sequence). The CDR3 runs to 18 residues. The CDR3: CASSQVVAGLAGVNEQFF. As DNA, the CDR3 is TGTGCCAGCAGCCAAGTAGTAGCAGGACTAGCGGGAGTCAATGAGCAGTTCTTC.

The chain carries TRBV6-5 and TRBJ1-5; 10 bases map to TRBD1. With V trimmed by 9 bases and J by 9 bases, 11 bases remained unmatched. The germline V gene has CDR1 MNHEY and CDR2 SVGAGI. The CDR3 is 14 amino acids. The CDR3: CASRTGGGAGPQHF. The CDR3 DNA follows: TGTGCCAGTCGGACAGGGGGAGGTGCTGGGCCCCAGCATTTT.

The chain combines TRBV19 with TRBJ2-6; 10 bases match TRBD2. The germline V gene has CDR1 LNHDA and CDR2 SQIVND (reference sequence). The CDR3 contains 17 residues. The junction had 5 bases not matched to a gene; V was cut back by 6 bases and J by 0 bases. CDR3 loop: CASRGLAVPSGANVLTF. The CDR3 DNA reads as TGTGCCAGTAGAGGACTAGCGGTACCCTCTGGGGCCAACGTCCTGACTTTC.

Remarks on this clone: It is unclear where the CDR3 begins or ends on the DNA, so no DNA is shown, and the CDR3 is as TCRdb lists it. The chain recombines TRBV2 with TRBJ2-7; no check of the table's D call, TRBD1, against the DNA was made. Germline V gene data show CDR1 as SNHLY and CDR2 as FYNNEI. The CDR3 numbers 14 amino acids, ends counted. The CDR3 is CASILDSQNGEQYF.

The chain is built from TRBV9 and TRBJ2-3, with 13 bases fitting TRBD2. CDR3 length equals 16 residues. J gave up 4 bases and V 4 bases, and 6 bases lay outside the gene matches. Germline V lookup: CDR1 SGDLS, CDR2 YYNGEE. CDR3 in amino acids: CASSFGLAGASDTQYF. DNA of the CDR3: TGTGCCAGCAGCTTTGGACTAGCGGGGGCTTCAGATACGCAGTATTTT.

The chain couples TRBV7-6 to TRBJ2-1, with D unclear. Trimming took off 4 bases at V and 6 bases at J, with 10 bases between the two ends. The CDR3 runs 13 residues. Per the germline V gene, CDR1 is SGHVS and CDR2 is FNYEAQ. The CDR3 DNA is TGTGCCAGCAGCTATGCCTCGGGCAATGAGCAGTTCTTC. Translation gives CASSYASGNEQFF.

This rearrangement joins TRBV9 to TRBJ1-1, with D unresolved. Germline CDR1 is SGDLS and CDR2 is YYNGEE. This CDR3 comprises 12 residues. Trimming took 2 bases from V and 3 from J, leaving 5 bases between them. The CDR3 protein is CASSVSHTEAFF. The CDR3 nucleotides are TGTGCCAGCAGCGTCAGTCACACTGAAGCTTTCTTT.

This chain connects TRBV2 to TRBJ2-5, with D possibly matching TRBD2 (6 bases). Deletions cut 7 bases from V and 3 bases from J, with 12 bases between. Germline-derived CDR1 and CDR2 are SNHLY and FYNNEI. This CDR3 spans 13 amino acids. The CDR3, as DNA: TGTGCCAGCACCTGGGACTTAAAAGAGACCCAGTACTTC. It specifies CASTWDLKETQYF.

This sequence joins TRBV15 and TRBJ1-2, with 11 bases that match TRBD1. There are 14 residues in the CDR3. The J segment lost 2 bases and the V segment lost 11 bases, leaving 7 bases of the junction unmatched. Per the germline V gene, CDR1 is LNHNV and CDR2 is YYDKDF (reference sequence). The DNA of the CDR3 is TGTGCCGCCGGGACAGGGGGAATCAACTATGGCTACACCTTC. It is translated as CAAGTGGINYGYTF.

The chain recombines TRBV27 with TRBJ2-3, with TRBD1 matching over 7 bases. The CDR3 totals 13 residues. CDR1 and CDR2 (germline): MNHEY, SMNVEV (reference sequence). V lost 9 bases, J lost 0 bases, and 3 bases stayed unmatched. CDR3 protein: CASTGQSTDTQYF. In DNA, the CDR3 is TGTGCCAGTACGGGACAGAGCACAGATACGCAGTATTTT.

The chain carries TRBV3-1 (or the pseudogene TRBV3-2) and TRBJ2-5, with D perhaps matching TRBD2 (6 bases). Deletions cut 4 bases from V and 5 bases from J, with 11 bases between. Germline V CDR1 and CDR2: LGHDT, YNNKEL (reference sequence). This CDR3 region has 13 residues. The CDR3 bases are TGTGCCAGCAGCCGGGAGGTGCGGGAGACCCAGTACTTC. Protein: CASSREVRETQYF.

CDR3 DNA: TGTGCCAGCAGCCAGGGGGGCGAGCAGTACTTC. Translation: CASSQGGEQYF. The V call is TRBV2, the J call TRBJ2-7, with D possibly matching TRBD1 (7 bases). This CDR3 contains 11 residues. V lost 6 bases and J lost 6, with 9 bases in between. CDR1 SNHLY and CDR2 FYNNEI come from the germline V gene.

A word on this clone: At one of its ends the junction is not consistent with the germline gene, which may arise from a read error. The genes are TRBV5-4 and TRBJ2-1; D is unclear. This CDR3 has 13 residues. Per the germline V gene, CDR1 is SGHNT and CDR2 is YYREEE (reference sequence). The CDR3 loop is CVWNPPSLDEQFF. The CDR3 nucleotides are TGCGTATGGAACCCTCCTAGTCTTGATGAGCAGTTCTTC.

The chain has TRBV24-1 and TRBJ2-1; 9 bases are a match to TRBD1. Germline values: CDR1 KGHDR, CDR2 SFDVKD. CDR3 size: 16 residues. V was pared by 3 bases and J by 4 bases, with 6 bases of the junction left unmatched. CDR3 coding DNA: TGTGCCACCAGTGATACGGGACAGGGAGATTACAATGAGCAGTTCTTC. It yields the protein CATSDTGQGDYNEQFF.

The V call is TRBV19, the J call TRBJ1-5, with unresolved D. The V end was cut by 7 bases, the J end by 6 bases, with 10 bases between. The CDR3 totals 12 residues. The germline V gene has CDR1 LNHDA and CDR2 SQIVND (reference sequence). CDR3 sequence reads: CASTPGVQPQHF. The DNA of the CDR3 is TGTGCCAGTACCCCGGGAGTTCAGCCCCAGCATTTT. The full variable domain, its missing parts supplied by reference TRBV19 and TRBJ1-5, is DGGITQSPKYLFRKEGQNVTLSCEQNLNHDAMYWYRQDPGQGLRLIYYSQIVNDFQKGDIAEGYSVSREKKESFPLTVTSAQKNPTAFYLCASTPGVQPQHFGDGTRLSIL.

The chain links TRBV9 to TRBJ2-5; 14 bases are shared with TRBD2. CDR3 length: 16 amino acids. Trimming at V came to 4 bases and at J to 2 bases, leaving 4 bases not matched to a gene. Per the germline V gene, CDR1 is SGDLS and CDR2 is YYNGEE. This chain's CDR3 is CASSLGTSGGQETQYF. The CDR3 nucleotides read TGTGCCAGCAGCCTTGGGACTAGCGGGGGACAAGAGACCCAGTACTTC.

This clone was counted once. This chain links TRBV9 with TRBJ2-7; 11 positions agree with TRBD1. Germline V gives CDR1 SGDLS, CDR2 YYNGEE. CDR3 size: 16 residues. V gave up 0 bases and J gave up 2 bases; unmatched junction bases: 4. The DNA for the CDR3 is TGTGCCAGCAGCGTAGGAGGGACAGGGGGACCCTACGAGCAGTACTTC. Amino acid sequence: CASSVGGTGGPYEQYF. Using reference TRBV9 and TRBJ2-7 for the parts outside the CDR3, the full variable domain is DSGVTQTPKHLITATGQRVTLRCSPRSGDLSVYWYQQSLDQGLQFLIQYYNGEERAKGNILERFSAQQFPDLHSELNLSSLELGDSALYFCASSVGGTGGPYEQYFGPGTRLTVT.

The CDR3 bases are TGTGCCAGCTCACCACTAGGGGCCCGCGCAAAAGATACGCAGTATTTT. The encoded protein is CASSPLGARAKDTQYF. The V and J genes are TRBV18 and TRBJ2-3; maybe TRBD1 (5 bases). The CDR3 runs to 16 residues. Germline CDR1 reads KGHSH; CDR2 reads LQKENI. Trimming removed 1 base at V and 5 bases at J, with 16 bases between.

This chain links TRBV27 with TRBJ1-2; a weak D match, TRBD1 (5 bases). The CDR3 covers 13 residues. V was clipped by 3 bases and J by 5 bases, with 10 bases between them. CDR1 and CDR2 from the germline V gene are MNHEY and SMNVEV (reference sequence). This chain's CDR3 is CASSFAAGYGYTF. The CDR3 DNA sequence: TGTGCCAGCAGTTTCGCGGCAGGGTATGGCTACACCTTC.

The chain couples TRBV27 to TRBJ1-2, with 8 bases that match TRBD1. V was clipped by 6 bases and J by 3 bases; unmatched bases: 6. The length of the CDR3 is 14 residues. Germline V gene data show CDR1 as MNHEY and CDR2 as SMNVEV (reference sequence). The CDR3 DNA sequence: TGTGCCAGCAGACGAGCGGACAGGGACTATGGCTACACCTTC. Protein product: CASRRADRDYGYTF.